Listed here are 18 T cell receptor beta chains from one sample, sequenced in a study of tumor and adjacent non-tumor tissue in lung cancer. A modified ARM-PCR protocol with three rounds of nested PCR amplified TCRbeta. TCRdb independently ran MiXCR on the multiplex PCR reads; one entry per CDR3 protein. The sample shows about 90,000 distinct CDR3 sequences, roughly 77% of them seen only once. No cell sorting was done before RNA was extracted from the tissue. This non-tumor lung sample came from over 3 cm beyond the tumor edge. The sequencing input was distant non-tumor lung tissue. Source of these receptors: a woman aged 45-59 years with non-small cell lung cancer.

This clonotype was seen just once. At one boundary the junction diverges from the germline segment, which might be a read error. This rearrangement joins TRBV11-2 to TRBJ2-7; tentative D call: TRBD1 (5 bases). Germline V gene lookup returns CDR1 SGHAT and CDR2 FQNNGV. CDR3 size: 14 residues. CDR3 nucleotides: TGTGCCTGCAGCCTCACGGACACCGCCTACGAGCAGTACTTC. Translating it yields CACSLTDTAYEQYF.

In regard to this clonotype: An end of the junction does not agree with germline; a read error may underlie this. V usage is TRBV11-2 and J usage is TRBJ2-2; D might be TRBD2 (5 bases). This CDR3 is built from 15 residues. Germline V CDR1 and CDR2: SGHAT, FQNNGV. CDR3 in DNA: TGTGCGAGCACCCTAGGGAGCAGGAAGGCCAGGGAGCTGTTTTTT. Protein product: CASTLGSRKARELFF.

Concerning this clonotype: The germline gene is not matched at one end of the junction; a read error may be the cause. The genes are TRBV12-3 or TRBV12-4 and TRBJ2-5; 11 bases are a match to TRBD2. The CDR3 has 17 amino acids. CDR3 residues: CARSLFSWTSGFKTQYF. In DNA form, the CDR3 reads TGTGCCAGAAGTTTATTTTCCTGGACTAGCGGGTTTAAGACCCAGTACTTC.

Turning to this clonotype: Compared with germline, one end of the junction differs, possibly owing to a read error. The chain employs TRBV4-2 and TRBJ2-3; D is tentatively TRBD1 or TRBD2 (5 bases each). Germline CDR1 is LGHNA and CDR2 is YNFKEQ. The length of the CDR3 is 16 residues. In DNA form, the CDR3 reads TGTGCCAGCAGCAAGGGGATCGGGACCACCACAGGTACGCAGTATTTT. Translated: CASSKGIGTTTGTQYF.

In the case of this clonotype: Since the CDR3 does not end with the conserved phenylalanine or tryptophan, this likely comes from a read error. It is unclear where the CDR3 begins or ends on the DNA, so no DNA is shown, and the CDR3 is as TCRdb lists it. CDR3 amino acids: CANSEAGNTDTPYY. This sequence joins TRBV10-1 and TRBJ2-3. 14 amino acids form the CDR3, both terminal residues included. Germline CDR1 WNHNN, CDR2 SYGVQD (reference sequence).

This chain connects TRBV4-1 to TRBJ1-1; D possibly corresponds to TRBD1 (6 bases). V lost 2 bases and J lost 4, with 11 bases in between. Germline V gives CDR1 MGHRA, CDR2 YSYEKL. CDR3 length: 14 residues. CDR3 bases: TGCGCCAGCAGCCAACGGAACAGGGCCACTGAAGCTTTCTTT. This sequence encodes CASSQRNRATEAFF.

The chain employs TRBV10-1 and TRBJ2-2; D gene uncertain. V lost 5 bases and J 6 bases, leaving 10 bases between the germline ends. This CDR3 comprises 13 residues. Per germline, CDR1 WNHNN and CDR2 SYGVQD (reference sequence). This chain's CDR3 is CASSSQIAGELFF. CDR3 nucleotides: TGCGCCAGCAGTAGTCAGATCGCCGGGGAGCTGTTTTTT.

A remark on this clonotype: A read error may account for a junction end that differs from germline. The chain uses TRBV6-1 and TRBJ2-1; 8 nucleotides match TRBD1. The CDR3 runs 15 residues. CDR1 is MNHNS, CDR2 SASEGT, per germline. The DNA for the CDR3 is TGCGCCAGCGGTGGGGTAGACAGGGGTAGTAATGGGCAGTTCTTC. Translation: CASGGVDRGSNGQFF.

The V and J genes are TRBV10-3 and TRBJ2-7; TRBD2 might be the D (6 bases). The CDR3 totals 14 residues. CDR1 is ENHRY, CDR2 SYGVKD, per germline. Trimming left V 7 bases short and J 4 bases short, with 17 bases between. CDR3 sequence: CAIKSEGVRYEQYF. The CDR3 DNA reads TGTGCCATCAAGTCGGAGGGAGTAAGATACGAGCAGTACTTC.

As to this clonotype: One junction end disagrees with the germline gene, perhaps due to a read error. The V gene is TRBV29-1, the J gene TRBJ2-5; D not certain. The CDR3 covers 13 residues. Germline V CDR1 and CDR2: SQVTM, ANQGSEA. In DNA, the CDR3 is TGCAGCGTCGACCGGAGTCACCAAGAGACTCAGTACTTC. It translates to CSVDRSHQETQYF.

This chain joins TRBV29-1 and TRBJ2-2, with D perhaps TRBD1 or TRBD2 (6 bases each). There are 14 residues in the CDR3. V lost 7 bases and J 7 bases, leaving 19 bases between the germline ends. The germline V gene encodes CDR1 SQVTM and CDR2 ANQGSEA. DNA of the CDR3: TGCAGCGCTAGGGGGGTCTCTGGAATCGGGGAGCTGTTTTTT. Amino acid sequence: CSARGVSGIGELFF.

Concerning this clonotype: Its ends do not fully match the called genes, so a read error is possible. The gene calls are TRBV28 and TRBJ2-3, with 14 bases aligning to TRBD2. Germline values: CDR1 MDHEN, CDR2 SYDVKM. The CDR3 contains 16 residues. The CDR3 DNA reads TGTACCAGCAGTTTGGAGGGGACTAGCGGGAGCTATATGCAGTATTTT. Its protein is CTSSLEGTSGSYMQYF.

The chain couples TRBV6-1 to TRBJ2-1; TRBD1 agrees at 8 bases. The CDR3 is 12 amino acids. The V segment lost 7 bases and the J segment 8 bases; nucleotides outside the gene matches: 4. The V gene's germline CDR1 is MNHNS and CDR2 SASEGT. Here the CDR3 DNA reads TGTGCCAGCAATGTGACAGGGGATGAGCAGTTCTTC. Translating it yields CASNVTGDEQFF.

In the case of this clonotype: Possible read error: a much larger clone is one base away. CDR3 nucleotide sequence: TGTGCCAGCAGTTCACGTCAGGGTAGGCGTACCTATGGCTACACCTTC. Residues: CASSSRQGRRTYGYTF. The chain carries TRBV12-3 or TRBV12-4 and TRBJ1-2; maybe TRBD1 (5 bases). The ends were cut back, 4 bases at V and 4 bases at J, with 19 bases in the middle. The length of the CDR3 is 16 residues.

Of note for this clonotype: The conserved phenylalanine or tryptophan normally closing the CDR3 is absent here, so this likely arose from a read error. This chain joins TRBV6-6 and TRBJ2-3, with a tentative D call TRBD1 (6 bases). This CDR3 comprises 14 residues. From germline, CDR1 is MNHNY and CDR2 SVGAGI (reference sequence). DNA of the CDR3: TGTGTCATCAGTGCCCAGGGACACACAGATACGCAGTATCTT. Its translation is CVISAQGHTDTQYL.

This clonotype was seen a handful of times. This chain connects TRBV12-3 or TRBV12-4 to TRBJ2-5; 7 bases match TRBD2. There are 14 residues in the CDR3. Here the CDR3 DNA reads TGTGTCAGTAGCCTGGGACTACGGGGCGGGACCCAGTACTTC. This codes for CVSSLGLRGGTQYF.

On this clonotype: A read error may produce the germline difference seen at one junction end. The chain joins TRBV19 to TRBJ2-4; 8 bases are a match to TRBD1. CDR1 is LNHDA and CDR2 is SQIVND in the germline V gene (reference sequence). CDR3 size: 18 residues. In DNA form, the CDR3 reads TGTGTCAGTGCCCAGGCACCGCAACAGGGGGGAGGAGGAAACATTCAGTACTTC. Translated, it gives CVSAQAPQQGGGGNIQYF.

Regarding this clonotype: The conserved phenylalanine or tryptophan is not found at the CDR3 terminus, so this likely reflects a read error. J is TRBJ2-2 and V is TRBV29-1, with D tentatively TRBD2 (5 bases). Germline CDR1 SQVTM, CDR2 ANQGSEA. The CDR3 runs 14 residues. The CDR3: CSVSLRQNTGELFV. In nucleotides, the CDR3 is TGTAGCGTTTCCCTGAGACAGAACACCGGGGAGCTGTTTGTT.